This T cell receptor beta chain was observed in a study of blood T cell repertoires in COVID-19. Turning to the study itself: PBMCs, B-cell-depleted T cells, or T cells were the source of the cDNA or gDNA that made up the material.

Study processing details: The assay estimated nucleated cells by amplifying reference gene primers. Repertoires were generated with immunoSEQ multiplex PCR, while TCRdb's copy carries only in-frame clones and drops some. V and J calls and clone size are as listed in that table; D and trimming were resolved from the DNA. Of roughly 200,000 clones in the sample, about 83% were seen once. Ages ranged from about 18 to 89 years, with residence in approximately 25 US areas. Participant reports of clinical history set cohort assignment. The V and J ends lost 6 bases and 3 bases respectively, with 14 bases between them. The CDR3 totals 14 residues. Germline CDR1 and CDR2: ENHRY and SYGVKD.

V is TRBV10-3 and J is TRBJ1-2, with TRBD1 as a possible D gene (5 bases). Sequenced material: PBMCs or T cells enriched from blood (not recorded which). The sequence was collected from a man aged 35-49 years with acute COVID-19. CDR3 in DNA: TGTGCCATCAGCCCGGACGTAGGGGACTATGGCTACACCTTC. Protein: CAISPDVGDYGYTF.